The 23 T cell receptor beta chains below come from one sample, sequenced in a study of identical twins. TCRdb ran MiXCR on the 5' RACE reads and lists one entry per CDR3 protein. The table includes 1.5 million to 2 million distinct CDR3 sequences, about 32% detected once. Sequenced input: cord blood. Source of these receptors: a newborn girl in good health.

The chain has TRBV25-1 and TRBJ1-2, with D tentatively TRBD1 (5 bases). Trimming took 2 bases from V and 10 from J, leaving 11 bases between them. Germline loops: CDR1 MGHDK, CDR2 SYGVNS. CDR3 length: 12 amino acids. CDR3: CASSENRLNYTF. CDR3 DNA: TGTGCCAGCAGTGAAAACAGGTTAAACTACACCTTC.

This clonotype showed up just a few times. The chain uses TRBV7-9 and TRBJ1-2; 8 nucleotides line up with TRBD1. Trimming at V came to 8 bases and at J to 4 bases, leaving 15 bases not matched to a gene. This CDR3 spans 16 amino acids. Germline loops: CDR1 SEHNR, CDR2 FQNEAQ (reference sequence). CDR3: CASSRTGNLGLYGYTF. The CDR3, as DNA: TGTGCCAGCTCCCGGACAGGGAACCTGGGCCTCTATGGCTACACCTTC.

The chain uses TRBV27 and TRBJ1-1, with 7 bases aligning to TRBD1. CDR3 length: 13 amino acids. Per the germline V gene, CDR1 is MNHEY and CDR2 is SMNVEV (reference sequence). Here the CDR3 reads CETGAPMNTEAFF. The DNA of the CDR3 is TGTGAAACAGGGGCCCCTATGAACACTGAAGCTTTCTTT.

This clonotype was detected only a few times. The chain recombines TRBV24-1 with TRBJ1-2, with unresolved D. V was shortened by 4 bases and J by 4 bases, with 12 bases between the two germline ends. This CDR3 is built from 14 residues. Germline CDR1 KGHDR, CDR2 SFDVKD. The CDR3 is CATSEDGRSYGYTF. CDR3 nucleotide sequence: TGTGCCACCAGTGAGGATGGACGTAGCTATGGCTACACCTTC.

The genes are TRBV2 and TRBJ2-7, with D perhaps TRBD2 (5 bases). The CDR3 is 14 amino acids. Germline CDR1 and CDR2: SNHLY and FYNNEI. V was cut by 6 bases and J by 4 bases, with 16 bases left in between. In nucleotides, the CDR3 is TGTGCCAGCAGCGAAAGACTAAACCGTTACGAGCAGTACTTC. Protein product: CASSERLNRYEQYF. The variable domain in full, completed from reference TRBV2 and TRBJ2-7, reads EPEVTQTPSHQVTQMGQEVILRCVPISNHLYFYWYRQILGQKVEFLVSFYNNEISEKSEIFDDQFSVERPDGSNFTLKIRSTKLEDSAMYFCASSERLNRYEQYFGPGTRLTVT.

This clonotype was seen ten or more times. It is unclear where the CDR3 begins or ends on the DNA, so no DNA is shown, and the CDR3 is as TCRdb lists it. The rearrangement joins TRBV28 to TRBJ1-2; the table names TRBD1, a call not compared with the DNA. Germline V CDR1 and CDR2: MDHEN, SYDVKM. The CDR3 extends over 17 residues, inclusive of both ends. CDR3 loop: CASSFGAGTGGIRGYTF.

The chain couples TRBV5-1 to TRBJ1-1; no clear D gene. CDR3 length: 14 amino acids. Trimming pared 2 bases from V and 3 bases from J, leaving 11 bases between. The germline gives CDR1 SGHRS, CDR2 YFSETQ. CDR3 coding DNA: TGCGCCAGCAGCTTCCGGGTCCCGGACACTGAAGCTTTCTTT. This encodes CASSFRVPDTEAFF.

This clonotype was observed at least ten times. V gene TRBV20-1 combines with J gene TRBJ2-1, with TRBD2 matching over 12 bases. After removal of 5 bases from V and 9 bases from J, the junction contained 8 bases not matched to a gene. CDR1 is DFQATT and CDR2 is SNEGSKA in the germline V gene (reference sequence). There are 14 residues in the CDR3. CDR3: CSASLAGGPGEQFF. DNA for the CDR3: TGCAGTGCTTCTCTAGCGGGAGGGCCTGGTGAGCAGTTCTTC.

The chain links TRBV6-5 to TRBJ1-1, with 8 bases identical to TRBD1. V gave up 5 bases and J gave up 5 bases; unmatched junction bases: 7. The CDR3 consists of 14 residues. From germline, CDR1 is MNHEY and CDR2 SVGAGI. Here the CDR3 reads CASSRTGGWTEAFF. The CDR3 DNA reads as TGTGCCAGCAGTCGCACAGGGGGGTGGACTGAAGCTTTCTTT.

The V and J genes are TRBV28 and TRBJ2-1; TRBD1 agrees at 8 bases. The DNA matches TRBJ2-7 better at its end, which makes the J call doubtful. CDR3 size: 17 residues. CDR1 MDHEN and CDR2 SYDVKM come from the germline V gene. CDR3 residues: CASSLSRQGSSYNEQYF. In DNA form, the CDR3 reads TGTGCCAGCAGTTTATCCCGACAGGGGAGCTCCTACAATGAGCAGTACTTC.

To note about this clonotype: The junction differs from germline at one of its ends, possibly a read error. CDR3 loop: CATSDRTSIDTQYF. CDR3 coding DNA: TGTGCCACCAGTGACCGGACTAGCATAGATACGCAGTATTTT. The chain employs TRBV24-1 and TRBJ2-3; 8 bases fit TRBD2. The germline V gene encodes CDR1 KGHDR and CDR2 SFDVKD. This CDR3 spans 14 amino acids.

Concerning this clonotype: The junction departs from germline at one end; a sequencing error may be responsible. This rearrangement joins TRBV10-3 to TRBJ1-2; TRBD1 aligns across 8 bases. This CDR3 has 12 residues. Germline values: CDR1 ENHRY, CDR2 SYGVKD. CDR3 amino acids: CAIGEGQDGYTF. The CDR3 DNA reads TGTGCCATCGGTGAGGGACAGGATGGCTACACCTTC.

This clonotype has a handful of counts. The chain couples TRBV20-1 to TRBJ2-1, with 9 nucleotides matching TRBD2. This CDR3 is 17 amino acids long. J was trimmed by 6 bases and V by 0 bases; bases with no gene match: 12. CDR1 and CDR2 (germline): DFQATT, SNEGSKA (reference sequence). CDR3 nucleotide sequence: TGCAGTGCTAGAGATGGGCGGCGGGGGGGCCGGGGCAATGAGCAGTTCTTC. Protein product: CSARDGRRGGRGNEQFF.

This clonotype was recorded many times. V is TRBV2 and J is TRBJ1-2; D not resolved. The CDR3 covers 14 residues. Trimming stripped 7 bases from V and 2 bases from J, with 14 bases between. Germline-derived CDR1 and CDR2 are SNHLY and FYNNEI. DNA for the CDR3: TGTGCCAGCACCTCGTCGTGGTCAAACTATGGCTACACCTTC. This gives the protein CASTSSWSNYGYTF.

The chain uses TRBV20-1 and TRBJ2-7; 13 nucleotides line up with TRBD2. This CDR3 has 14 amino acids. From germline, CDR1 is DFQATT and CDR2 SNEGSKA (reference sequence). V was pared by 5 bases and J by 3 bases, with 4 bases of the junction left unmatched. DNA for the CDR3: TGCAGTGCTGGACTAGCGGGAGATGTCTACGAGCAGTACTTC. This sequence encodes CSAGLAGDVYEQYF.

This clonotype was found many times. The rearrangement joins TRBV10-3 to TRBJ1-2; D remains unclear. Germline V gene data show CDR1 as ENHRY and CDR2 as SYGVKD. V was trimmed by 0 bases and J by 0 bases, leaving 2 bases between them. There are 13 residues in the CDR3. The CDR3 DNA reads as TGTGCCATCAGTGAGTCTGCTAACTATGGCTACACCTTC. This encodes CAISESANYGYTF.

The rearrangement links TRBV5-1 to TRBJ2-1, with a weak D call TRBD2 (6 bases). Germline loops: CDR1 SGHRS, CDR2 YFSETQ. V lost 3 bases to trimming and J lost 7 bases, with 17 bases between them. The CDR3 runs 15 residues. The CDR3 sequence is CASSWTNGSGNEQFF. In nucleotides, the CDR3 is TGCGCCAGCAGCTGGACTAACGGGAGTGGAAATGAGCAGTTCTTC.

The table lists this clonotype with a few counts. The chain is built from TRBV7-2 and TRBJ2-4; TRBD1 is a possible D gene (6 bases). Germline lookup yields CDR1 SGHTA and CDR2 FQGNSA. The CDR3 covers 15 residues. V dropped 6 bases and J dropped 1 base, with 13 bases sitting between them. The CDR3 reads CASSSRGTAKNIQYF. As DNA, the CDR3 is TGTGCCAGCAGTTCCAGGGGAACTGCCAAAAACATTCAGTACTTC.

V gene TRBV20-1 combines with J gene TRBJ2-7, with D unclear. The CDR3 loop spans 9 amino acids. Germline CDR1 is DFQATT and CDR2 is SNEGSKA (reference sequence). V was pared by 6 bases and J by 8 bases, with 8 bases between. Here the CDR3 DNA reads TGCAGTGCAAAAGCCCAGCAGTACTTC. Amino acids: CSAKAQQYF.

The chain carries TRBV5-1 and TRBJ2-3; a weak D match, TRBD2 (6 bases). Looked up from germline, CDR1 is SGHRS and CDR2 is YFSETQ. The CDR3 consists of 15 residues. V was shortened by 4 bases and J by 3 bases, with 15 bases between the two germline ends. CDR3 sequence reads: CASSLEGPATDTQYF. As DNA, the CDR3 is TGCGCCAGCAGCCTGGAGGGGCCCGCAACAGATACGCAGTATTTT. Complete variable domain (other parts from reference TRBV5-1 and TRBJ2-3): KAGVTQTPRYLIKTRGQQVTLSCSPISGHRSVSWYQQTPGQGLQFLFEYFSETQRNKGNFPGRFSGRQFSNSRSEMNVSTLELGDSALYLCASSLEGPATDTQYFGPGTRLTVL.

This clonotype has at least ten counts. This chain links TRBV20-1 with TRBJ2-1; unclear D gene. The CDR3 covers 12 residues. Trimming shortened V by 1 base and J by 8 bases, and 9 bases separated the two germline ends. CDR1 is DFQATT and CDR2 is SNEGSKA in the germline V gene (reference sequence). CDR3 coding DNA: TGCAGTGCTAGAGTTAACCCCGATGAGCAGTTCTTC. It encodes CSARVNPDEQFF.

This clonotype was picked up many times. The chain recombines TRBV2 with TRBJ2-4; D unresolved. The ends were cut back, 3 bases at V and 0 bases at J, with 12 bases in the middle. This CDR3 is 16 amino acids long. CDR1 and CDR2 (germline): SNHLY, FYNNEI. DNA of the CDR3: TGTGCCAGCAGTGATTTCTCGCGTGTAGCCAAAAACATTCAGTACTTC. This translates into CASSDFSRVAKNIQYF.

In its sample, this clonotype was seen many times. The CDR3 region is CASSRDRAYNEQFF. The CDR3 nucleotides are TGTGCCAGCAGTCGGGACAGGGCCTACAATGAGCAGTTCTTC. The chain has TRBV2 and TRBJ2-1, with TRBD1 matching 9 bases. The V gene end was trimmed by 5 bases and the J gene end by 2 bases; junction bases not matched to a gene: 1. CDR1 is SNHLY, CDR2 FYNNEI, per germline. The CDR3 is made up of 14 amino acids.